Following are 3 T cell receptor beta chains from one sample sequenced in a study of blood T cells in healthy people across ages. It was with a sample-barcoded 5' primer and a J-beta primer mix that a second PCR of about 6 to 12 cycles was run. TCRdb used MiXCR to reprocess the 5' RACE reads, holding one entry per CDR3 protein. This sample yields approximately 1,100,000 distinct CDR3 sequences, of which more than 40% are seen a single time; over 15% belongs to the top ten. Sequenced input: blood. Receptor source: a woman aged 55-69 years in good health.

The chain is built from TRBV12-3 or TRBV12-4 and TRBJ1-5; no definite D call. This CDR3 has 14 amino acids. Trimming shortened V by 5 bases and J by 4 bases, and 12 bases separated the two germline ends. This chain's CDR3 is CASSVNGRNQPQHF. CDR3 DNA sequence: TGTGCCAGCAGTGTAAACGGGAGGAATCAGCCCCAGCATTTT.

The chain carries TRBV7-2 and TRBJ2-1; possibly TRBD1 for D (6 bases). V was pared by 5 bases and J by 5 bases, with 16 bases between. The CDR3 has 15 residues. Germline CDR1 and CDR2: SGHTA and FQGNSA. The CDR3 sequence is CASSPSGTYHNEQFF. CDR3 nucleotides: TGTGCCAGCAGCCCCTCCGGGACATACCACAATGAGCAGTTCTTC.

As concerns this clonotype: A much more abundant neighbour one base away suggests this may be a read error. The chain recombines TRBV7-2 with TRBJ2-4; 8 positions agree with TRBD2. This CDR3 region has 15 residues. Per germline, CDR1 SGHTA and CDR2 FQGNSA. The CDR3 reads CASSPRGGRFYEQHF. In DNA, the CDR3 is TGTGCCAGCAGCCCTCGGGGGGGGAGGTTCTACGAGCAGCACTTC.